The 27 T cell receptor beta chains below all came from one sample that was sequenced in a study of glioma-infiltrating T cells after dendritic cell vaccination. Data came from immunoSEQ multiplex PCR; TCRdb stores just in-frame clones and leaves some out. The sample records about 96,000 clones, approximately 80% being singletons. The sample was blood, taken before dendritic cell vaccination. The receptor source for this set is a human donor with glioblastoma.

The J gene is TRBJ2-1, the V gene TRBV2; 11 nucleotides match TRBD2. From germline, CDR1 is SNHLY and CDR2 FYNNEI. The length of the CDR3 is 17 residues. The ends lost 6 bases at V and 4 bases at J; junction bases unmatched: 11. CDR3 amino acids: CASSEYLAGGAYNEQFF. CDR3 in DNA: TGTGCCAGCAGCGAATACCTAGCGGGGGGTGCGTACAATGAGCAGTTCTTC. Full variable domain (rest looked up from reference TRBV2 and TRBJ2-1): EPEVTQTPSHQVTQMGQEVILRCVPISNHLYFYWYRQILGQKVEFLVSFYNNEISEKSEIFDDQFSVERPDGSNFTLKIRSTKLEDSAMYFCASSEYLAGGAYNEQFFGPGTRLTVL.

The chain couples TRBV9 to TRBJ2-3; 14 positions agree with TRBD2. CDR1 is SGDLS and CDR2 is YYNGEE in the germline V gene. CDR3 length: 16 residues. V shed 4 bases, J shed 6 bases, and the junction held 7 bases outside the gene matches. This CDR3 reads CASSPRTSGGHDTQYF. CDR3 nucleotides: TGTGCCAGCAGCCCCCGGACTAGCGGGGGGCATGATACGCAGTATTTT. Filled out from reference TRBV9 and TRBJ2-3, the complete variable domain reads DSGVTQTPKHLITATGQRVTLRCSPRSGDLSVYWYQQSLDQGLQFLIQYYNGEERAKGNILERFSAQQFPDLHSELNLSSLELGDSALYFCASSPRTSGGHDTQYFGPGTRLTVL.

The chain couples TRBV5-1 to TRBJ2-1; 14 bases align to TRBD2. The CDR3 length is 15 residues. The junction had 4 bases not matched to a gene; V was cut back by 2 bases and J by 9 bases. Germline V lookup: CDR1 SGHRS, CDR2 YFSETQ. In nucleotides, the CDR3 is TGCGCCAGCAGCTTAGGGACTAGCGGGAGTTTTGAGCAGTTCTTC. It is translated as CASSLGTSGSFEQFF.

V usage is TRBV9 and J usage is TRBJ2-2, with TRBD2 matching 10 bases. This CDR3 comprises 16 residues. Trimming took 0 bases from V and 7 from J; bases not matched to a gene: 6. Per the germline V gene, CDR1 is SGDLS and CDR2 is YYNGEE. CDR3 bases: TGTGCCAGCAGCGTAGAAGCGGGGGGGCCCGGCGGGGAGCTGTTTTTT. Protein product: CASSVEAGGPGGELFF.

This clone was recorded once. J is TRBJ1-2 and V is TRBV2; no definite D call. V was trimmed by 2 bases and J by 1 base, leaving 14 bases between them. The germline V gene has CDR1 SNHLY and CDR2 FYNNEI. This CDR3 is built from 16 residues. The CDR3 is CASSETLNHFNYGYTF. Here the CDR3 DNA reads TGTGCCAGCAGTGAAACTCTGAACCACTTTAACTATGGCTACACCTTC.

The sample holds a few counts of this clone. The chain uses TRBV29-1 and TRBJ1-5, with D possibly being TRBD1 (5 bases). The CDR3 covers 11 residues. Germline V gene lookup returns CDR1 SQVTM and CDR2 ANQGSEA. V gave up 7 bases and J gave up 6 bases, with 10 bases separating them. The DNA for the CDR3 is TGCAGCGCGGGGGACGTTCAGCCCCAGCATTTT. Its translation is CSAGDVQPQHF.

This clone turned up a few times. The rearrangement uses TRBV30 and TRBJ2-7; no reliable D call. This CDR3 spans 11 amino acids. From germline, CDR1 is GTSNPN and CDR2 SVGIG (reference sequence). The V end lost 0 bases, the J end lost 6 bases, and 6 bases lay between the germline ends. The CDR3 region is CAWSVRSEQYF. In DNA form, the CDR3 reads TGTGCCTGGAGTGTACGGTCCGAGCAGTACTTC.

This clone showed up just a few times. The rearrangement joins TRBV6-5 to TRBJ2-7, with 7 bases lining up with TRBD1. The J segment lost 0 bases and the V segment lost 5 bases, leaving 4 bases of the junction unmatched. This CDR3 contains 14 residues. Germline lookup yields CDR1 MNHEY and CDR2 SVGAGI. The CDR3 reads CASSPYRGSYEQYF. CDR3 sequence (DNA): TGTGCCAGCAGTCCATACAGGGGCTCCTACGAGCAGTACTTC.

The chain is built from TRBV2 and TRBJ1-5; D might be TRBD1 (5 bases). V was trimmed by 4 bases and J by 1 base, leaving 11 bases between them. The CDR3 consists of 15 residues. Germline CDR1 and CDR2: SNHLY and FYNNEI. CDR3 bases: TGTGCCAGCAGTGGGCAGGGAGGCAGCAATCAGCCCCAGCATTTT. This gives the protein CASSGQGGSNQPQHF.

This chain connects TRBV7-2 to TRBJ1-1; D might be TRBD1 (6 bases). CDR3 length equals 13 residues. V was pared by 3 bases and J by 5 bases, with 10 bases between. Germline V gene data show CDR1 as SGHTA and CDR2 as FQGNSA. The CDR3 sequence is CASSFYRVTEAFF. DNA for the CDR3: TGTGCCAGCAGCTTTTACAGGGTTACTGAAGCTTTCTTT.

This chain joins TRBV19 and TRBJ2-7; 9 bases agree with TRBD1. The CDR3 spans 14 residues. The J segment lost 6 bases and the V segment lost 3 bases, leaving 6 bases of the junction unmatched. From germline, CDR1 is LNHDA and CDR2 SQIVND (reference sequence). The CDR3 loop reads CASSISGTGSEQYF. The DNA for the CDR3 is TGTGCCAGTAGTATCTCCGGGACAGGGTCCGAGCAGTACTTC.

V gene TRBV5-1 combines with J gene TRBJ2-1, with 7 bases fitting TRBD2. The length of the CDR3 is 15 residues. The J segment lost 9 bases and the V segment lost 0 bases, leaving 9 bases of the junction unmatched. CDR1 is SGHRS, CDR2 YFSETQ, per germline. The CDR3: CASSLAEAGDGEQFF. In DNA, the CDR3 is TGCGCCAGCAGCTTGGCCGAGGCGGGAGATGGTGAGCAGTTCTTC. Combining the CDR3 with reference TRBV5-1 and TRBJ2-1 gives the whole variable domain KAGVTQTPRYLIKTRGQQVTLSCSPISGHRSVSWYQQTPGQGLQFLFEYFSETQRNKGNFPGRFSGRQFSNSRSEMNVSTLELGDSALYLCASSLAEAGDGEQFFGPGTRLTVL.

The rearrangement links TRBV2 to TRBJ1-1, with 7 bases fitting TRBD1. Germline V lookup: CDR1 SNHLY, CDR2 FYNNEI. CDR3 length equals 16 residues. This CDR3 reads CANEGVRGLKGTEAFF. CDR3 DNA sequence: TGTGCTAATGAGGGTGTGAGGGGGCTTAAGGGAACTGAAGCTTTCTTT.

This chain uses TRBV11-1 with TRBJ1-1; D unresolved. CDR3 length: 13 residues. Germline V CDR1 and CDR2: SGHAT, FQDESV (reference sequence). The V gene lost 3 bases and the J gene lost 5 bases, with 10 bases spanning the gap. DNA of the CDR3: TGTGCCAGCAGCTTCGGTAGGAGTACTGAAGCTTTCTTT. It is translated as CASSFGRSTEAFF. Full variable domain (remainder filled in from reference TRBV11-1 and TRBJ1-1): EAEVAQSPRYKITEKSQAVAFWCDPISGHATLYWYRQILGQGPELLVQFQDESVVDDSQLPKDRFSAERLKGVDSTLKIQPAELGDSAMYLCASSFGRSTEAFFGQGTRLTVV.

The genes are TRBV7-8 and TRBJ1-4; possible D gene TRBD1, 5 bases. From germline, CDR1 is SGHVS and CDR2 FQNEAQ. V lost 5 bases to trimming and J lost 4 bases, with 11 bases between them. The CDR3 loop spans 14 amino acids. For the CDR3, the DNA is TGTGCCAGCAGCCTCCGGACATTTAATGAAAAACTGTTTTTT. Translation: CASSLRTFNEKLFF. The full variable domain, rest sourced from reference TRBV7-8 and TRBJ1-4, is GAGVSQSPRYKVAKRGQDVALRCDPISGHVSLFWYQQALGQGPEFLTYFQNEAQLDKSGLPSDRFFAERPEGSVSTLKIQRTQQEDSAVYLCASSLRTFNEKLFFGSGTQLSVL.

The chain has TRBV18 and TRBJ1-2; 10 bases match TRBD1. The V and J ends lost 1 base and 3 bases, in that order; junction bases with no gene match: 2. Germline lookup yields CDR1 KGHSH and CDR2 LQKENI. The CDR3 loop spans 15 amino acids. The CDR3 DNA reads as TGTGCCAGCTCACCACGGGACAGGGGAGACTATGGCTACACCTTC. Protein product: CASSPRDRGDYGYTF.

The chain employs TRBV6-5 and TRBJ1-2; no definite D call. Germline loops: CDR1 MNHEY, CDR2 SVGAGI. The CDR3 loop spans 14 amino acids. V dropped 8 bases and J dropped 8 bases, with 21 bases sitting between them. The CDR3 sequence is CASGATVGVEGYTF. In DNA, the CDR3 is TGTGCCAGCGGAGCCACGGTGGGTGTGGAAGGCTACACCTTC.

The genes are TRBV5-1 and TRBJ1-2; the match to TRBD1 covers 8 bases. The CDR3 consists of 16 residues. The germline gives CDR1 SGHRS, CDR2 YFSETQ. The ends lost 0 bases at V and 3 bases at J; junction bases unmatched: 7. CDR3 amino acids: CASSLGAGGVDYGYTF. Written as DNA, the CDR3 is TGCGCCAGCAGCTTGGGTGCAGGGGGCGTCGACTATGGCTACACCTTC.

This chain connects TRBV2 to TRBJ1-1; tentative D call: TRBD1 (6 bases). V was shortened by 4 bases and J by 0 bases, with 12 bases between the two germline ends. The CDR3 contains 15 residues. From germline, CDR1 is SNHLY and CDR2 FYNNEI. In DNA, the CDR3 is TGTGCCAGCAGTGTCAGGGGACTAATGAACACTGAAGCTTTCTTT. Amino acids: CASSVRGLMNTEAFF.

The chain uses TRBV28 and TRBJ1-1, with 8 bases matching TRBD1. Germline CDR1 reads MDHEN; CDR2 reads SYDVKM. J lost 4 bases, V lost 4 bases, and 8 bases had no gene match. The CDR3 is made up of 15 amino acids. The CDR3 loop is CASSSPQTGGTEAFF. The DNA of the CDR3 is TGTGCCAGCAGTTCTCCTCAAACAGGGGGCACTGAAGCTTTCTTT.

The gene calls are TRBV2 and TRBJ2-5; D may be TRBD2 (5 bases). Germline V gene lookup returns CDR1 SNHLY and CDR2 FYNNEI. V was cut by 8 bases and J by 7 bases, with 17 bases left in between. This CDR3 has 13 residues. The CDR3 sequence: CASQREGRVTQYF. DNA of the CDR3: TGTGCCAGCCAAAGAGAGGGTAGAGTGACCCAGTACTTC.

The rearrangement joins TRBV28 to TRBJ2-2; TRBD2 agrees at 7 bases. CDR3 length: 17 amino acids. V lost 2 bases, J lost 7 bases, and 13 bases stayed unmatched. CDR1 MDHEN and CDR2 SYDVKM come from the germline V gene. Written as DNA, the CDR3 is TGTGCCAGCAGTTTAGGAGCTCGAGGCGGGAGTTTCGGGGAGCTGTTTTTT. This sequence encodes CASSLGARGGSFGELFF.

This chain links TRBV30 with TRBJ1-3; 7 bases are a match to TRBD1. This CDR3 comprises 13 residues. Germline CDR1 GTSNPN, CDR2 SVGIG (reference sequence). V trimming: 1 base; J trimming: 5 bases; junction bases outside the gene matches: 2. The CDR3 sequence: CAWSEDRRNTIYF. The CDR3 nucleotides are TGTGCCTGGAGTGAGGACAGGCGAAACACCATATATTTT.

The V and J genes are TRBV18 and TRBJ2-1; perhaps TRBD1 as D (5 bases). The CDR3 runs to 17 residues. The V gene's germline CDR1 is KGHSH and CDR2 LQKENI. V shed 0 bases and J shed 9 bases, with 21 bases lying between them. In nucleotides, the CDR3 is TGTGCCAGCTCACCACCGGGGTCAGGGCCCGGTGTCGGTGAGCAGTTCTTC. Translating gives CASSPPGSGPGVGEQFF.

Only one count was recorded for this clone. This chain links TRBV6-5 with TRBJ1-2; weak D call: TRBD1 (5 bases). The CDR3 runs to 14 residues. V dropped 5 bases and J dropped 5 bases, with 15 bases sitting between them. Germline values: CDR1 MNHEY, CDR2 SVGAGI. This chain's CDR3 is CASSEFSGLYGYTF. For the CDR3, the DNA is TGTGCCAGCAGTGAGTTTTCAGGGTTGTATGGCTACACCTTC.

The V gene is TRBV6-6, the J gene TRBJ1-1; D ambiguous. The CDR3 consists of 14 residues. Deletions cut 7 bases from V and 5 bases from J, with 17 bases between. Germline assignment: CDR1 MNHNY and CDR2 SVGAGI (reference sequence). The CDR3 reads CASNEVGDETEAFF. The CDR3 nucleotides are TGTGCCAGCAACGAGGTAGGCGATGAAACTGAAGCTTTCTTT.

This sequence joins TRBV9 and TRBJ1-1, with 7 nucleotides matching TRBD1. V was clipped by 0 bases and J by 7 bases; unmatched bases: 9. Germline V gene sequence: CDR1 SGDLS, CDR2 YYNGEE. CDR3 length: 15 residues. The CDR3 reads CASSVAEGGLGEAFF. The CDR3 DNA reads as TGTGCCAGCAGCGTAGCCGAAGGGGGCTTGGGTGAAGCTTTCTTT.